The source of this T cell receptor (beta chain) is a study of T cells in Graves' hyperthyroidism and ophthalmopathy. There were TCR beta CDR3 regions amplified from RNA transcripts. During a first-round RT-PCR of the TCR CDR3, the HTBI primer set was used. One entry per CDR3 protein, called by TCRdb with MiXCR from the multiplex PCR reads. This table holds 380,000 or so distinct CDR3 sequences, approximately 15% found once. This clonotype was observed at least ten times. The origin of this receptor is a woman in her twenties or thirties with Graves' hyperthyroidism. The sample consisted of blood.

The chain's CDR3 is CSAMTSGKNYNEQFF. CDR3 sequence (DNA): TGCAGTGCTATGACTAGCGGGAAGAACTACAATGAGCAGTTCTTC. The chain combines TRBV20-1 with TRBJ2-1; the match to TRBD2 covers 11 bases. This CDR3 has 15 residues. Germline CDR1 DFQATT, CDR2 SNEGSKA (reference sequence). J was trimmed by 3 bases and V by 4 bases; bases with no gene match: 5.